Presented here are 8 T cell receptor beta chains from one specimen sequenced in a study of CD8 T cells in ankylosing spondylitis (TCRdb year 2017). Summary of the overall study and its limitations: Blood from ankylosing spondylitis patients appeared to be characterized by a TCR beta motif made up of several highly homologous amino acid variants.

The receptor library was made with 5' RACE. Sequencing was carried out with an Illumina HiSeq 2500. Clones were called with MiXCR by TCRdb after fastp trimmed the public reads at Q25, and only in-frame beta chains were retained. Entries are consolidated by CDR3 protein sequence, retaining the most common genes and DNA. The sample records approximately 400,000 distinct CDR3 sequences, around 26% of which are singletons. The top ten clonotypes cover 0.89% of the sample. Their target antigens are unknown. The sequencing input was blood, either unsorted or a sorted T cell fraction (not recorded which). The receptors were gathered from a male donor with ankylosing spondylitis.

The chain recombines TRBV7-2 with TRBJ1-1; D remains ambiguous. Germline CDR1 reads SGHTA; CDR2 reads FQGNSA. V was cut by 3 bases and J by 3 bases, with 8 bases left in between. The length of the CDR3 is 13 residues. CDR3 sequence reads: CASSFGPDTEAFF. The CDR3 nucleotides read TGTGCCAGCAGCTTCGGACCGGACACTGAAGCTTTCTTT.

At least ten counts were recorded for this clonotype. CDR3 loop: CATSDRSGTGTDTQYF. CDR3 DNA sequence: TGTGCCACCAGTGATCGCTCCGGGACAGGGACAGATACGCAGTATTTT. The rearrangement uses TRBV24-1 and TRBJ2-3; 9 bases align to TRBD1. In germline, CDR1 is KGHDR, CDR2 SFDVKD. This CDR3 has 16 amino acids. The junction had 6 bases not matched to a gene; V was cut back by 3 bases and J by 3 bases.

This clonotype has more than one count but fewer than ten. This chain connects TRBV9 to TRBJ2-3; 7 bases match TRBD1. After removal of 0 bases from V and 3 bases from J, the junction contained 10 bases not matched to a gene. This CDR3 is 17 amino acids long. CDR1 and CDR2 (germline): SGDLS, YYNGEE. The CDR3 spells CASSVAPTGSGTDTQYF. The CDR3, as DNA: TGTGCCAGCAGCGTAGCCCCGACAGGGAGTGGGACAGATACGCAGTATTTT.

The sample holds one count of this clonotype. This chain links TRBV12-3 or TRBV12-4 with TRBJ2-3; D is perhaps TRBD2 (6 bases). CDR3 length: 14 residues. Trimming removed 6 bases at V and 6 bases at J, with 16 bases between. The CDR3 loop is CASRVVLASDTQYF. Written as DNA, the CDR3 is TGTGCCAGCAGGGTGGTTCTAGCGTCCGATACGCAGTATTTT.

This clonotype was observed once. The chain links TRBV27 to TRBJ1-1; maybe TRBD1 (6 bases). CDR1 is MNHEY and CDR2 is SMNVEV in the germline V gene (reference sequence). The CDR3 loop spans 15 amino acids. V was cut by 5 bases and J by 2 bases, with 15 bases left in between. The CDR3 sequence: CASSRSDRANTEAFF. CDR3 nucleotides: TGTGCCAGCAGTCGATCGGACAGAGCAAACACTGAAGCTTTCTTT.

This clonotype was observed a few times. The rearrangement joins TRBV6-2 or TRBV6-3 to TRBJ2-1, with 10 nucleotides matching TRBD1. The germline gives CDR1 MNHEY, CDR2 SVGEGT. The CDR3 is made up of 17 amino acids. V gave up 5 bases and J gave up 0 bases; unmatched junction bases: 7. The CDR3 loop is CASSPPGTGASYNEQFF. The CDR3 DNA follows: TGTGCCAGCAGTCCTCCCGGGACAGGGGCCTCCTACAATGAGCAGTTCTTC.

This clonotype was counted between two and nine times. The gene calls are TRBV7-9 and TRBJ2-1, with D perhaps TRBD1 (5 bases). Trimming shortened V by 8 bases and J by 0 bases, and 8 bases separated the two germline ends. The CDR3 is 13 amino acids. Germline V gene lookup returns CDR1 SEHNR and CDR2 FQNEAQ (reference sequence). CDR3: CASQTDSYNEQFF. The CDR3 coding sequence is TGTGCCAGCCAGACAGACTCCTACAATGAGCAGTTCTTC. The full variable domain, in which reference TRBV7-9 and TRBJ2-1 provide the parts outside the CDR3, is DTGVSQNPRHKITKRGQNVTFRCDPISEHNRLYWYRQTLGQGPEFLTYFQNEAQLEKSRLLSDRFSAERPKGSFSTLEIQRTEQGDSAMYLCASQTDSYNEQFFGPGTRLTVL.

Here the CDR3 DNA reads TGCAGTGCAAGCGATCCGGGGAGAGAGACCCAGTACTTC. Its translation is CSASDPGRETQYF. This chain links TRBV20-1 with TRBJ2-5; tentatively, D is TRBD2 (5 bases). The CDR3 consists of 13 residues. CDR1 and CDR2 from the germline V gene are DFQATT and SNEGSKA (reference sequence). V shed 6 bases and J shed 4 bases, with 15 bases lying between them.